This note documents a single TCR beta chain sequence. The CDR3 covers 15 residues. Germline lookup yields CDR1 SEHNR and CDR2 FQNEAQ (reference sequence). The ends were cut back, 5 bases at V and 4 bases at J, with 17 bases in the middle. The table came from immunoSEQ multiplex PCR; TCRdb's copy has only in-frame clones and leaves some out. The sample has tens of thousands of clones; around nine tenths are singletons. The data are from a study of OX40 agonist ivuxolimab in advanced cancers. This TCR derives from an adult with an advanced solid tumor such as melanoma, head and neck, liver or kidney cancer. The rearrangement links TRBV7-9 to TRBJ1-2; D is undetermined. The sample consisted of CD4+ or CD8+ T cells sorted from blood, taken in a trial of the OX40 agonist ivuxolimab. CDR3 in DNA: TGTGCCAGCAGCACCACCGGGAGGACCGGCTATGGCTACACCTTC. Protein product: CASSTTGRTGYGYTF.